The 27 T cell receptor beta chains below all came from one sample that was sequenced in a study of PD-1 blockade in classical Hodgkin lymphoma. All the patients suffered relapse after autologous stem cell transplantation, and brentuximab vedotin exposure differed. Clones were read by immunoSEQ multiplex PCR, and TCRdb kept only the in-frame ones, dropping some. The sample contains 70,000 to 80,000 clones, about 93% of which appear only once. This sample comprised peripheral blood mononuclear cells (PBMCs), obtained at baseline. The origin of the receptors is a human donor with classical Hodgkin lymphoma.

The rearrangement links TRBV7-6 to TRBJ2-7; TRBD2 matches at 11 bases. This CDR3 contains 14 residues. Germline CDR1 reads SGHVS; CDR2 reads FNYEAQ. J was trimmed by 4 bases and V by 4 bases; bases with no gene match: 3. The CDR3 loop is CASSSGLAGYEQYF. The CDR3 region has the DNA TGTGCCAGCAGCTCAGGACTAGCGGGTTACGAGCAGTACTTC.

In its sample, this clone was seen once. The V and J genes are TRBV6-6 and TRBJ2-7, with D tentatively TRBD2 (6 bases). Deletions cut 8 bases from V and 1 base from J, with 12 bases between. The CDR3 sequence is 13 residues long. Germline CDR1 is MNHNY and CDR2 is SVGAGI (reference sequence). The CDR3 bases are TGTGCCAGCGGCGGAGGGGTGTCCTACGAGCAGTACTTC. It yields the protein CASGGGVSYEQYF.

The V call is TRBV7-9, the J call TRBJ2-3; a weak D match, TRBD2 (6 bases). Trimming left V 5 bases short and J 2 bases short, with 14 bases between. The CDR3 has 15 amino acids. Germline V CDR1 and CDR2: SEHNR, FQNEAQ (reference sequence). The CDR3 coding sequence is TGTGCCAGCAGCCGGGGGACTTCCCACACAGATACGCAGTATTTT. Protein product: CASSRGTSHTDTQYF.

V and J are TRBV5-4 and TRBJ2-2, with 16 nucleotides matching TRBD2. With 4 bases clipped from V and 11 bases from J, the junction kept 5 bases outside the gene matches. CDR3 length: 15 residues. Germline V gives CDR1 SGHNT, CDR2 YYREEE (reference sequence). The CDR3 reads CASSMGLAGGPELFF. CDR3 bases: TGTGCCAGCAGCATGGGACTAGCGGGGGGGCCTGAGCTGTTTTTT.

This chain links TRBV6-1 with TRBJ1-4; 9 bases map to TRBD1. The V gene's germline CDR1 is MNHNS and CDR2 SASEGT. V lost 8 bases, J lost 8 bases, and 9 bases stayed unmatched. This CDR3 contains 14 residues. CDR3 nucleotides: TGTGCCAGCGGGGGACAGGGCGACAACGAAAAACTGTTTTTT. Protein sequence: CASGGQGDNEKLFF.

This clone was seen a few times. The chain carries TRBV7-9 and TRBJ2-6, with D hard to call. CDR3 size: 13 residues. Germline CDR1 and CDR2: SEHNR and FQNEAQ (reference sequence). The V end was cut by 9 bases, the J end by 0 bases, with 6 bases between. The CDR3 DNA reads TGTGCCAGAGCTCCCTCTGGGGCCAACGTCCTGACTTTC. This translates into CARAPSGANVLTF. Full variable domain (remainder filled in from reference TRBV7-9 and TRBJ2-6): DTGVSQNPRHKITKRGQNVTFRCDPISEHNRLYWYRQTLGQGPEFLTYFQNEAQLEKSRLLSDRFSAERPKGSFSTLEIQRTEQGDSAMYLCARAPSGANVLTFGAGSRLTVL.

The chain links TRBV25-1 to TRBJ2-5; 9 nucleotides align to TRBD1. The J segment lost 4 bases and the V segment lost 6 bases, leaving 18 bases of the junction unmatched. Germline V gives CDR1 MGHDK, CDR2 SYGVNS. This CDR3 has 18 residues. The CDR3 DNA reads TGTGCCAGCAGCGGCCAAGAATTGTGGGGACAGGGCTTAGAGACCCAGTACTTC. Translated, it gives CASSGQELWGQGLETQYF.

The chain couples TRBV10-3 to TRBJ1-3; D is uncertain. V lost 0 bases to trimming and J lost 10 bases, with 4 bases between them. The CDR3 contains 11 residues. Germline V gene data show CDR1 as ENHRY and CDR2 as SYGVKD. The CDR3 DNA sequence: TGTGCCATCAGTGAGTCGAGAACCATATATTTT. Its translation is CAISESRTIYF.

The V call is TRBV27, the J call TRBJ2-3; D unresolved. CDR1 MNHEY and CDR2 SMNVEV come from the germline V gene (reference sequence). With 5 bases removed from V and 0 bases from J, the gap between germline ends came to 15 bases. This CDR3 region has 16 residues. This chain's CDR3 is CASSAHPYSSTDTQYF. The CDR3, as DNA: TGTGCCAGCAGTGCACACCCTTACTCTAGCACAGATACGCAGTATTTT.

The chain recombines TRBV7-3 with TRBJ2-2, with 11 bases lining up with TRBD2. The CDR3 extends over 16 amino acids. J was trimmed by 2 bases and V by 5 bases; bases with no gene match: 4. Per the germline V gene, CDR1 is SGHTA and CDR2 is FQGTGA. Here the CDR3 reads CASSPTSGRNTGELFF. CDR3 nucleotides: TGTGCCAGCAGCCCTACTAGCGGGAGAAACACCGGGGAGCTGTTTTTT.

The chain couples TRBV6-5 to TRBJ2-3; D gene unclear. CDR3 length: 14 residues. Trimming pared 6 bases from V and 1 base from J, leaving 11 bases between. CDR1 and CDR2 from the germline V gene are MNHEY and SVGAGI. The CDR3, as DNA: TGTGCCAGCAGGTCAGTGTACGGCACAGATACGCAGTATTTT. Protein sequence: CASRSVYGTDTQYF.

The chain uses TRBV11-2 and TRBJ1-3, with unresolved D. This CDR3 has 18 amino acids. Germline CDR1 reads SGHAT; CDR2 reads FQNNGV. Deletions cut 2 bases from V and 6 bases from J, with 23 bases between. The CDR3 DNA reads TGTGCCAGCAGCTTAAGGTTGGGTGGCGCCCAAAAGGAAAACACCATATATTTT. It codes for CASSLRLGGAQKENTIYF. Together with reference TRBV11-2 and TRBJ1-3, the CDR3 gives the full variable domain: EAGVAQSPRYKIIEKRQSVAFWCNPISGHATLYWYQQILGQGPKLLIQFQNNGVVDDSQLPKDRFSAERLKGVDSTLKIQPAKLEDSAVYLCASSLRLGGAQKENTIYFGEGSWLTVV.

The V and J genes are TRBV27 and TRBJ1-2, with 7 bases aligning to TRBD1. V was pared by 4 bases and J by 3 bases, with 5 bases of the junction left unmatched. CDR1 is MNHEY and CDR2 is SMNVEV in the germline V gene (reference sequence). The CDR3 sequence is 14 residues long. Here the CDR3 reads CASSSTGRDYGYTF. The CDR3 DNA is TGTGCCAGCAGTTCGACAGGGAGGGACTATGGCTACACCTTC.

The chain couples TRBV27 to TRBJ1-1; D unclear. Germline V lookup: CDR1 MNHEY, CDR2 SMNVEV (reference sequence). The CDR3 is 16 amino acids. V lost 0 bases, J lost 0 bases, and 11 bases lay in between. CDR3 in amino acids: CASSLSSGVVNTEAFF. CDR3 bases: TGTGCCAGCAGTTTATCGTCTGGAGTGGTGAACACTGAAGCTTTCTTT.

The chain links TRBV27 to TRBJ2-7; 7 bases map to TRBD1. Germline V CDR1 and CDR2: MNHEY, SMNVEV (reference sequence). The CDR3 contains 14 residues. The J segment lost 6 bases and the V segment lost 5 bases, leaving 10 bases of the junction unmatched. The CDR3 protein is CASSRQGDIFEQYF. CDR3 in DNA: TGTGCCAGCAGTAGGCAGGGGGATATTTTCGAGCAGTACTTC.

The genes are TRBV2 and TRBJ1-3; D remains unclear. Germline values: CDR1 SNHLY, CDR2 FYNNEI. The length of the CDR3 is 17 residues. V was cut by 0 bases and J by 0 bases, with 12 bases left in between. CDR3 protein: CASSEAGSWNSGNTIYF. In DNA form, the CDR3 reads TGTGCCAGCAGTGAAGCTGGCAGCTGGAACTCTGGAAACACCATATATTTT.

The gene calls are TRBV2 and TRBJ2-5, with 9 bases aligning to TRBD2. V was clipped by 4 bases and J by 2 bases; unmatched bases: 8. Per germline, CDR1 SNHLY and CDR2 FYNNEI. This CDR3 has 16 amino acids. CDR3 DNA sequence: TGTGCCAGCAGTGTTAGCGGGAGCCCAGCACAAGAGACCCAGTACTTC. The encoded protein is CASSVSGSPAQETQYF.

This clone appeared once. The chain is built from TRBV6-6 and TRBJ1-5; no clear D gene. Germline CDR1 and CDR2: MNHNY and SVGAGI (reference sequence). V lost 5 bases and J lost 6, with 11 bases in between. The CDR3 is 13 amino acids. CDR3 sequence: CASSPTPGQPQHF. For the CDR3, the DNA is TGTGCCAGCAGTCCAACTCCGGGTCAGCCCCAGCATTTT.

V and J are TRBV19 and TRBJ1-4; TRBD1 is a possible D gene (6 bases). This CDR3 comprises 14 residues. Germline loops: CDR1 LNHDA, CDR2 SQIVND (reference sequence). V was trimmed by 7 bases and J by 1 base, leaving 10 bases between them. The CDR3 nucleotides are TGTGCCAGTAATACAGGGAAAACTAATGAAAAACTGTTTTTT. Translation gives CASNTGKTNEKLFF.

This chain links TRBV13 with TRBJ1-1; D perhaps matches TRBD1 (5 bases). Trimming took off 7 bases at V and 3 bases at J, with 21 bases between the two ends. CDR1 PRHDT and CDR2 FYEKMQ come from the germline V gene (reference sequence). The CDR3 has 16 residues. The DNA of the CDR3 is TGTGCCAGCACCTTGAATAGGGACGAGCCTTACACTGAAGCTTTCTTT. It specifies CASTLNRDEPYTEAFF.

Regarding this clone: A read error may produce the germline difference seen at one junction end. The chain combines TRBV9 with TRBJ2-7; 7 positions match TRBD2. Germline values: CDR1 SGDLS, CDR2 YYNGEE. The CDR3 totals 15 residues. CDR3 nucleotides: TGTGCCAGCAGCACAGCCGGGACTAACTCCAACGAGCAGTACTTC. Its translation: CASSTAGTNSNEQYF.

V usage is TRBV7-6 and J usage is TRBJ1-1; D not resolved. Germline CDR1 reads SGHVS; CDR2 reads FNYEAQ. The V end lost 8 bases, the J end lost 5 bases, and 12 bases lay between the germline ends. The CDR3 has 12 amino acids. The CDR3 sequence is CASSPSGTEAFF. CDR3 bases: TGTGCCAGCTCTCCCTCGGGGACTGAAGCTTTCTTT.

The V and J genes are TRBV30 and TRBJ2-1, with 10 bases lining up with TRBD2. This CDR3 is 15 amino acids long. Germline CDR1 is GTSNPN and CDR2 is SVGIG (reference sequence). V was clipped by 1 base and J by 7 bases; unmatched bases: 7. CDR3 region: CAWSGASGSSNEQFF. The DNA of the CDR3 is TGTGCCTGGAGTGGAGCTAGCGGGAGTTCAAATGAGCAGTTCTTC.

This chain joins TRBV29-1 and TRBJ2-7; D may be TRBD1 or TRBD2 (5 bases each). Germline V gene lookup returns CDR1 SQVTM and CDR2 ANQGSEA. The CDR3 runs 14 residues. Trimming stripped 6 bases from V and 0 bases from J, with 15 bases between. The CDR3 bases are TGCAGCGTACAGGACGGGATTAGCTCCTACGAGCAGTACTTC. This encodes CSVQDGISSYEQYF.

In regard to this clone: The junction differs from germline at one of its ends, possibly a read error. The chain recombines TRBV30 with TRBJ2-1, with a weak D call TRBD1 (6 bases). This CDR3 has 11 amino acids. The germline V gene has CDR1 GTSNPN and CDR2 SVGIG (reference sequence). The chain's CDR3 is CAWTLGGVSLF. In DNA, the CDR3 is TGTGCCTGGACCTTAGGGGGAGTCAGTCTCTTC.

This chain uses TRBV5-1 with TRBJ2-2; unclear D gene. From germline, CDR1 is SGHRS and CDR2 YFSETQ. Trimming shortened V by 7 bases and J by 1 base, and 8 bases separated the two germline ends. The CDR3 totals 13 residues. The CDR3 region is CASAGVNTGELFF. CDR3 DNA sequence: TGCGCCAGCGCTGGGGTGAACACCGGGGAGCTGTTTTTT.

The V gene is TRBV19, the J gene TRBJ2-2, with TRBD1 identical over 8 bases. In germline, CDR1 is LNHDA, CDR2 SQIVND (reference sequence). This CDR3 contains 15 residues. The junction had 9 bases not matched to a gene; V was cut back by 6 bases and J by 6 bases. DNA for the CDR3: TGTGCCAGTAGAACGGACAGGGCCTTTCCCGGGGAGCTGTTTTTT. The encoded protein is CASRTDRAFPGELFF.